This is a list of T cell receptor beta chains from one sample in a study of shared clonotypes between healthy human individuals. Libraries were prepared by immunoSEQ multiplex PCR; TCRdb keeps only in-frame clonotypes and omits some of them. The table records a few million clones, 90% to 96% of them present only once. The sample taken for sequencing was naive CD4+ T cells sorted from blood. The receptor source for this set is a man aged 18 to 30 in good health. The CDR3 runs from the conserved cysteine through the conserved F or W.

J: TRBJ1-2
V: TRBV18
CDR3: CASSSGTETNYGYTF

J: TRBJ2-7
V: TRBV4-3
CDR3: CASSRNAGTDVSYEQYF

J: TRBJ2-5
V: TRBV19
CDR3: CASSPVAGRETQYF

J: TRBJ2-2
V: TRBV5-1
CDR3: CASSPTGTNTGELFF

J: TRBJ2-7
V: TRBV7-9
CDR3: CASSSIAEQYF

J: TRBJ2-2
V: TRBV1
CDR3: CTSRRPGTNTGELFF

J: TRBJ1-2
V: TRBV27
CDR3: CASSLTNTGVGGYTF

J: TRBJ1-1
V: TRBV5-1
CDR3: CASSPEQGVTEAFF

J: TRBJ2-7
V: TRBV19
CDR3: CASSVMASGEQYF

J: TRBJ1-1
V: TRBV30
CDR3: CAWSRGQGARNTEAFF

J: TRBJ2-7
V: TRBV25-1
CDR3: CASSDPQGIGYEQYF

J: TRBJ2-2
V: TRBV5-4
CDR3: CASGDKNTGELFF

J: TRBJ2-4
V: TRBV4-1
CDR3: CASSQDALADRNIQYF

J: TRBJ1-5
V: TRBV30
CDR3: CAWSVGGGPYSNQPQHF

J: TRBJ1-2
V: TRBV10-3
CDR3: CAIRQEPRGYTF

J: TRBJ1-6
V: TRBV5-5
CDR3: CASSWTGLNSPLHF

J: TRBJ2-1
V: TRBV28
CDR3: CASSTGQGTYNEQFF